A single TCR beta chain is shown here with its context. What it binds is unknown. This entry belongs to a study of cytomegalovirus exposure and HLA in healthy donors. About the study: From HLA-typed donors, an early data release held tens of millions of unique TCRs.

The CDR3 is 14 residues long. CDR1 and CDR2 from the germline V gene are LGHNA and YSLEER. V was pared by 0 bases and J by 4 bases, with 9 bases between. Findings and caveats of the study: 87-base-pair reads could not separate some V segments, including TRBV6-2 and TRBV6-3. HLA alleles were associated with 18,000 or so TCR beta sequences in a later analysis at 0.05 false discovery rate. Rates of TCR association differed by HLA locus in a later analysis, with DRB1 highest and HLA-C lowest.

PCR used 60 Vbeta primers and 13 Jbeta primers. Profiled with immunoSEQ multiplex PCR; TCRdb holds only in-frame clones, not every one. The sample lists some 130,000 clones, around 77% occurring once. The clonotype was recovered from a man over 45 in good health and CMV-seronegative. Material for sequencing was PBMCs. The V gene is TRBV4-3, the J gene TRBJ1-1; D perhaps matches TRBD1 (5 bases). This CDR3 reads CASSQDAGFTEAFF. The CDR3 DNA is TGCGCCAGCAGCCAAGATGCAGGGTTCACTGAAGCTTTCTTT.